One sample yielded the 8 T cell receptor gamma chains listed below, sequenced in a study of gamma-delta chains in newborns, infants, children. TCRdb reanalyzed the reads using CATT. This sample carries 1,700 or so gamma-chain clones, roughly three quarters of them seen once, and the ten largest clones take about 23%. Sequencing input: blood. The receptors were sampled from a child who was a newborn, infant or young child, either healthy, febrile or measles-vaccinated (not recorded which).

This rearrangement joins TRGV9 to TRGJP. As TCRdb names no J gene, one was assigned here on the basis of a DNA match to germline. The CDR3 has 17 amino acids. CDR1 and CDR2 (germline): GITISATS, ISYDGTV (reference sequence). Trimming cost V 3 bases and J 7 bases; bases outside gene matches: 9. The CDR3 DNA reads TGTGCCTTGTGGGAGCTAGCGGGGGAGTTGGGCAAAAAAATCAAGGTATTT. Translation gives CALWELAGELGKKIKVF.

About this clone itself: This CDR3 is also generated by other DNA sequences in the sample. The chain carries TRGV9 and TRGJP. The J gene, not given by TCRdb, was assigned here from a germline match of the nucleotide sequence. With V trimmed by 0 bases and J by 11 bases, 4 bases remained unmatched. Germline-derived CDR1 and CDR2 are GITISATS and ISYDGTV (reference sequence). The CDR3 runs to 15 residues. CDR3 DNA: TGTGCCTTGTGGGAGGTGAGGATGGGCAAAAAAATCAAGGTATTT. Amino acid sequence: CALWEVRMGKKIKVF.

This chain links TRGV9 with TRGJ1 or TRGJ2. As TCRdb names no J gene, one was assigned here on the basis of a DNA match to germline. Germline CDR1 GITISATS, CDR2 ISYDGTV (reference sequence). The CDR3 sequence is 11 residues long. Unmatched junction bases numbered 5, after V lost 2 bases and J lost 10 bases. CDR3 loop: CALWEGRKKLF. Here the CDR3 DNA reads TGTGCCTTGTGGGAGGGAAGGAAGAAACTCTTT.

No J gene was assigned, while the V gene was called as TRGV9. This CDR3 has 17 amino acids. Germline values: CDR1 GITISATS, CDR2 ISYDGTV (reference sequence). The CDR3: CALWEDPQELGKKIEVF. The DNA for the CDR3 is TGTGCCTTGTGGGAGGACCCGCAAGAGTTGGGCAAAAAAATAGAGGTATTT.

This rearrangement joins TRGV9 to TRGJP. The J gene is absent in TCRdb and was assigned here via DNA matching to germline. With 1 base clipped from V and 6 bases from J, the junction kept 15 bases outside the gene matches. The CDR3 covers 20 residues. The germline V gene encodes CDR1 GITISATS and CDR2 ISYDGTV (reference sequence). CDR3 coding DNA: TGTGCCTTGTGGGAGGTCCAAGAGTTGTGGCCAGAGTTGGGCAAAAAAATCAAGGTATTT. Translating it yields CALWEVQELWPELGKKIKVF.

This clone turned up a few times. This likely came from a read error, as a far larger clone is one base away. Other DNA sequences of this sample code for an identical CDR3. The rearrangement uses TRGV9 and TRGJP. The J gene is not listed in TCRdb, so it was assigned here from a DNA match to germline. Per the germline V gene, CDR1 is GITISATS and CDR2 is ISYDGTV (reference sequence). CDR3 length equals 16 residues. V trimming: 3 bases; J trimming: 3 bases; junction bases outside the gene matches: 2. In nucleotides, the CDR3 is TGTGCCTTGTGGGAGCTGCAAGAGTTGGGCAAAAAAATCAAGGTATTT. Amino acids: CALWELQELGKKIKVF.

The chain links TRGV3 to TRGJ1 or TRGJ2. In the absence of a J gene in TCRdb, the DNA was matched to germline to assign it here. Looked up from germline, CDR1 is VTNTFY and CDR2 is YDVSTARD (reference sequence). This CDR3 has 11 amino acids. V lost 0 bases, J lost 8 bases, and 1 base stayed unmatched. CDR3 DNA sequence: TGTGCCACCTGGGACAGGCATAAGAAACTCTTT. This codes for CATWDRHKKLF.

This clone has just one count. The chain couples TRGV9 to TRGJP. Here the J gene came from matching the DNA to germline, since TCRdb omits it. This CDR3 has 18 residues. With V trimmed by 0 bases and J by 7 bases, 9 bases remained unmatched. Looked up from germline, CDR1 is GITISATS and CDR2 is ISYDGTV (reference sequence). The CDR3 nucleotides read TGTGCCTTGTGGGAGGTGTTTGTAAGGGAGTTGGGCAAAAAAATCAAGGTATTT. Amino acid sequence: CALWEVFVRELGKKIKVF.